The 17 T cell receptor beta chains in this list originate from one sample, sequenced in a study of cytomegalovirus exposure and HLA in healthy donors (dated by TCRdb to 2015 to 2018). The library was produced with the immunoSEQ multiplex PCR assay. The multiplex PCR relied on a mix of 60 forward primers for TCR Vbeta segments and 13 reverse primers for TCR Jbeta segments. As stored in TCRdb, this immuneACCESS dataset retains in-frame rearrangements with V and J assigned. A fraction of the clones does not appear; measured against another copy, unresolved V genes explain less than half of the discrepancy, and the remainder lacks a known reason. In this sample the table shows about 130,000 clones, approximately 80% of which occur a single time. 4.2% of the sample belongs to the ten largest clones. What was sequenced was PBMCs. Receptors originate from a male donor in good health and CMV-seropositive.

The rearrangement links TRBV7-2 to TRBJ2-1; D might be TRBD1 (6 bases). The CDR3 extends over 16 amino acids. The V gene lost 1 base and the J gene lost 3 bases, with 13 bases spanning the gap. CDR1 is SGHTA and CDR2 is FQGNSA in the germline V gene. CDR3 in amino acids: CASSLGDRLRYNEQFF. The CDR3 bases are TGTGCCAGCAGCTTAGGAGACAGGTTGCGCTACAATGAGCAGTTCTTC.

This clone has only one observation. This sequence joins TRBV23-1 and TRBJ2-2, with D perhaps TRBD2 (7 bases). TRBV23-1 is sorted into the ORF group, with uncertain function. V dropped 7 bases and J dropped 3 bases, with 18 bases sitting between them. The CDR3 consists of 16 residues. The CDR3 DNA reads TGCGCCAGCATTGGTGTCGGGGGGCGCGACACCGGGGAGCTGTTTTTT. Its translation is CASIGVGGRDTGELFF.

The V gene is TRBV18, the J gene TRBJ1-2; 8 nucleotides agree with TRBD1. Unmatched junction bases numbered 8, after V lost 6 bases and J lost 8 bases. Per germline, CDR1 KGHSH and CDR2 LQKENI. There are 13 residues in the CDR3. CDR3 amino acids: CASSPTGVDGYTF. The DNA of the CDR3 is TGTGCCAGCTCGCCGACAGGGGTGGACGGCTACACCTTC.

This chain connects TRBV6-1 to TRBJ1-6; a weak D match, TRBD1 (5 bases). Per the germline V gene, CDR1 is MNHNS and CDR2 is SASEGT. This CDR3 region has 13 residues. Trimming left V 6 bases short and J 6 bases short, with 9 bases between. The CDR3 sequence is CASSREANSPLHF. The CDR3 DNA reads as TGTGCCAGCAGCAGGGAGGCTAATTCACCCCTCCACTTT.

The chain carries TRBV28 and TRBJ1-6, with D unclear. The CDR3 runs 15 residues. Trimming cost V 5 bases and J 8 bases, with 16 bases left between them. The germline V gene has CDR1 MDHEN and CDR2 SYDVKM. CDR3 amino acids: CASSPRMGGDSPLHF. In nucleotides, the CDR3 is TGTGCCAGCAGTCCCAGGATGGGCGGGGATTCACCCCTCCACTTT.

The CDR3 spells CASSLEGVSPLHF. CDR3 coding DNA: TGTGCCAGCAGCTTGGAAGGGGTTTCACCCCTCCACTTT. The chain carries TRBV5-4 and TRBJ1-6, with D possibly TRBD1 on 5 matching bases. V lost 0 bases and J lost 9, with 7 bases in between. The CDR3 consists of 13 residues. In germline, CDR1 is SGHNT, CDR2 YYREEE (reference sequence).

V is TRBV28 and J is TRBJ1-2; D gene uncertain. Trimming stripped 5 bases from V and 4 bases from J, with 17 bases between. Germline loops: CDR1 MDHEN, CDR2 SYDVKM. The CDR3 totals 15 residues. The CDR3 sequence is CASSRPGQLGYGYTF. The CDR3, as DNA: TGTGCCAGCAGTCGTCCCGGTCAACTTGGCTATGGCTACACCTTC.

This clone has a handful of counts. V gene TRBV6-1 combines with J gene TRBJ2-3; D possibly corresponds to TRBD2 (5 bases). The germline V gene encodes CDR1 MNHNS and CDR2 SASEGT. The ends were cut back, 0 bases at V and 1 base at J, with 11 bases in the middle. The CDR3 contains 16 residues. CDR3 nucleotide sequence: TGTGCCAGCAGTGAAGCTAGGGCGGGCCGCACAGATACGCAGTATTTT. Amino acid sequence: CASSEARAGRTDTQYF.

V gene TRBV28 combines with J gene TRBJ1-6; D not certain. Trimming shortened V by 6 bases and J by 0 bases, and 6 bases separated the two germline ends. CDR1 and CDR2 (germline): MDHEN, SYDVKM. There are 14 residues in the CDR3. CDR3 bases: TGTGCCAGCAGGGGGAGCTCCTATAATTCACCCCTCCACTTT. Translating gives CASRGSSYNSPLHF.

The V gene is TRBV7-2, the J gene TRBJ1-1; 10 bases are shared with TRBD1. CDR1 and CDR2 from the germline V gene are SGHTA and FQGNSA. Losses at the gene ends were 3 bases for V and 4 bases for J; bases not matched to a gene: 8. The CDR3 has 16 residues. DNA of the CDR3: TGTGCCAGCAGCTTCCCGGGACAGGGGAGTGCCACTGAAGCTTTCTTT. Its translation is CASSFPGQGSATEAFF.

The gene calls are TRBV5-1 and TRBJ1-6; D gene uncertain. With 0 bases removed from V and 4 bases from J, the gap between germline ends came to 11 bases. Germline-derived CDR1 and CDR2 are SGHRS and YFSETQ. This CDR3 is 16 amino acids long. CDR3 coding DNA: TGCGCCAGCAGCTTGGAATCGCGGGCTTATAATTCACCCCTCCACTTT. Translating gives CASSLESRAYNSPLHF.

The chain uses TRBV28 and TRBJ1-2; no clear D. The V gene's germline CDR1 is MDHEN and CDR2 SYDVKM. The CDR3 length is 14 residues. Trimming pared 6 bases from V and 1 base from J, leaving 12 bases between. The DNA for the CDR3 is TGTGCCAGCAGGAAACTAGGGCTTAACTATGGCTACACCTTC. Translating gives CASRKLGLNYGYTF.

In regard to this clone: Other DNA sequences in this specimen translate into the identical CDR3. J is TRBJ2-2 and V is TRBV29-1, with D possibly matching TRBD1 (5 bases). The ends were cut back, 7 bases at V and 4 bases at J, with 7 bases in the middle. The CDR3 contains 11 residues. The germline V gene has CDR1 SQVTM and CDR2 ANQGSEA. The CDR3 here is CSGGGTGELFF. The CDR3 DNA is TGCAGCGGGGGCGGCACCGGGGAGCTGTTTTTT.

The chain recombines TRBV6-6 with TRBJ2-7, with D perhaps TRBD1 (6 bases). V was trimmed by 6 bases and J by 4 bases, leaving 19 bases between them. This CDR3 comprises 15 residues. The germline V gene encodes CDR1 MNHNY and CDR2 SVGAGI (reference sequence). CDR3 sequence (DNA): TGTGCCAGCAGGGATCGGGAACAGGGACCTTACGAGCAGTACTTC. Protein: CASRDREQGPYEQYF.

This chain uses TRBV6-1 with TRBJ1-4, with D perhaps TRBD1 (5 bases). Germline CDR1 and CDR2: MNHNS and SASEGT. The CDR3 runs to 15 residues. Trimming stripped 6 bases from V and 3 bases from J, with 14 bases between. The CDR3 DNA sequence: TGTGCCAGCAGACTGAGTCAGGGATCTAATGAAAAACTGTTTTTT. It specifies CASRLSQGSNEKLFF.

The CDR3, as DNA: TGTGCCAGCTCACAGACAGGTCCCCCCTACGAGCAGTACTTC. Translated, it gives CASSQTGPPYEQYF. The rearrangement joins TRBV18 to TRBJ2-7; tentative D call: TRBD1 (6 bases). The germline CDR1 and CDR2 sequences are KGHSH and LQKENI. CDR3 length: 14 residues. V lost 4 bases, J lost 2 bases, and 12 bases lay in between. Variable domain in full (rest from reference TRBV18 and TRBJ2-7): NAGVMQNPRHLVRRRGQEARLRCSPMKGHSHVYWYRQLPEEGLKFMVYLQKENIIDESGMPKERFSAEFPKEGPSILRIQQVVRGDSAAYFCASSQTGPPYEQYFGPGTRLTVT.

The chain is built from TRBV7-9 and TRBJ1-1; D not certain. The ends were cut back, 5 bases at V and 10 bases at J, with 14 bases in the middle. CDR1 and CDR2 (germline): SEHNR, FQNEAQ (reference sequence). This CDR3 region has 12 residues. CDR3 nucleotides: TGTGCCAGCAGCCCTGGGCTGGCAGCAGCTTTCTTT. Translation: CASSPGLAAAFF.